This entry lists 27 T cell receptor beta chains sequenced from one sample in a study of STAT3 mutations in large granular lymphocyte leukemia. The table came from immunoSEQ multiplex PCR; TCRdb's copy has only in-frame clones and leaves some out. The table has roughly 38,000 clones, over 75% seen once. Overall study findings and caveats: At least one immunodominant TCR beta clonotype appeared in every T-cell large granular lymphocyte leukemia patient.

No cognate antigen is known for these TCRs. Input material: PBMCs. Receptors were obtained from a human donor with T large granular lymphocyte leukemia. Some clones in this sample may be carry-over from other donors' samples.

The chain recombines TRBV10-3 with TRBJ1-2, with 8 bases aligning to TRBD1. Germline trimming cut 2 bases from V and 4 bases from J; bases unmatched to any gene: 3. The CDR3 consists of 14 residues. The germline gives CDR1 ENHRY, CDR2 SYGVKD. The CDR3 bases are TGTGCCATCAGTGAGGAGACAGGGGCCTATGGCTACACCTTC. Translation gives CAISEETGAYGYTF.

The chain recombines TRBV27 with TRBJ2-1; the D is unclear. The CDR3 consists of 13 residues. The V end lost 6 bases, the J end lost 0 bases, and 6 bases lay between the germline ends. Germline V gene data show CDR1 as MNHEY and CDR2 as SMNVEV (reference sequence). CDR3 protein: CASSYSSYNEQFF. The CDR3 nucleotides read TGTGCCAGCAGCTACAGCTCCTACAATGAGCAGTTCTTC.

J is TRBJ1-1 and V is TRBV11-3; the match to TRBD1 covers 7 bases. CDR1 and CDR2 from the germline V gene are SGHNT and YENEEA. CDR3 length: 12 amino acids. Trimming at V came to 9 bases and at J to 11 bases, leaving 12 bases not matched to a gene. CDR3 DNA: TGTGCCAGTAGCGGGGGTTCGGGACAGGCTTTCTTT. It is translated as CASSGGSGQAFF.

J is TRBJ1-3 and V is TRBV6-5; D is undetermined. The CDR3 contains 14 residues. V was cut by 9 bases and J by 2 bases, with 14 bases left in between. The germline V gene has CDR1 MNHEY and CDR2 SVGAGI. CDR3 region: CASLGDGAGNTIYF. The CDR3 coding sequence is TGTGCCAGTTTAGGCGACGGAGCTGGAAACACCATATATTTT.

The chain combines TRBV7-8 with TRBJ1-5, with no clear D. The germline CDR1 and CDR2 sequences are SGHVS and FQNEAQ. The germline V and J ends were trimmed by 1 base and 3 bases, with 10 bases remaining between them. CDR3 length equals 15 residues. CDR3 sequence reads: CASSLGTTFNQPQHF. Here the CDR3 DNA reads TGTGCCAGCAGCTTAGGGACTACCTTCAATCAGCCCCAGCATTTT. Looking up the rest from reference TRBV7-8 and TRBJ1-5 gives the full variable domain: GAGVSQSPRYKVAKRGQDVALRCDPISGHVSLFWYQQALGQGPEFLTYFQNEAQLDKSGLPSDRFFAERPEGSVSTLKIQRTQQEDSAVYLCASSLGTTFNQPQHFGDGTRLSIL.

Of note for this clone: Distinct nucleotide sequences in the sample also encode this CDR3. J is TRBJ2-3 and V is TRBV7-2; D call uncertain. Looked up from germline, CDR1 is SGHTA and CDR2 is FQGNSA. The CDR3 spans 12 residues. Trimming cost V 2 bases and J 6 bases, with 6 bases left between them. The CDR3 sequence is CASSLSGDTQYF. The CDR3 DNA sequence: TGTGCCAGCAGCTTATCTGGGGATACGCAGTATTTT.

The genes are TRBV7-9 and TRBJ1-5; a possible D gene is TRBD1 (6 bases). The CDR3 is 13 amino acids. Trimming shortened V by 2 bases and J by 6 bases, and 8 bases separated the two germline ends. Germline CDR1 is SEHNR and CDR2 is FQNEAQ (reference sequence). The CDR3 DNA is TGTGCCAGCAGCTTAACAGGGTTTCAGCCCCAGCATTTT. Translation: CASSLTGFQPQHF.

The chain has TRBV18 and TRBJ1-2; D remains unclear. Germline CDR1 reads KGHSH; CDR2 reads LQKENI. V was cut by 0 bases and J by 2 bases, with 10 bases left in between. The CDR3 covers 15 residues. CDR3 DNA sequence: TGTGCCAGCTCACCACCTAGTAAGGACAACTATGGCTACACCTTC. Translation: CASSPPSKDNYGYTF. Variable domain in full (rest from reference TRBV18 and TRBJ1-2): NAGVMQNPRHLVRRRGQEARLRCSPMKGHSHVYWYRQLPEEGLKFMVYLQKENIIDESGMPKERFSAEFPKEGPSILRIQQVVRGDSAAYFCASSPPSKDNYGYTFGSGTRLTVV.

The V gene is TRBV6-6, the J gene TRBJ1-5, with 7 positions matching TRBD1. Germline trimming cut 4 bases from V and 10 bases from J; bases unmatched to any gene: 7. CDR3 size: 13 residues. Germline lookup yields CDR1 MNHNY and CDR2 SVGAGI (reference sequence). CDR3 DNA: TGTGCCAGCAGTTTGACAGGGATTGACCCCCAGCATTTT. Translating gives CASSLTGIDPQHF.

The chain joins TRBV7-9 to TRBJ1-6; D may be TRBD1 (5 bases). Between the trimmed V and J ends, which lost 5 bases and 14 bases, there was a span of 22 bases. The CDR3 contains 15 residues. Germline V gene sequence: CDR1 SEHNR, CDR2 FQNEAQ (reference sequence). CDR3 bases: TGTGCCAGCAGCCCAGGGAGGGGCCTGGGGGAGGCCCTCCACTTT. This translates into CASSPGRGLGEALHF.

This clone was seen once. The chain links TRBV5-4 to TRBJ2-3, with D tentatively TRBD2 (6 bases). V lost 7 bases and J lost 13, with 22 bases in between. The length of the CDR3 is 13 residues. Germline loops: CDR1 SGHNT, CDR2 YYREEE (reference sequence). CDR3 loop: CASRRDVIGDEYF. As DNA, the CDR3 is TGTGCCAGCCGGCGGGACGTCATAGGAGACGAGTATTTT.

The rearrangement uses TRBV29-1 and TRBJ2-1, with D hard to call. Trimming left V 1 base short and J 8 bases short, with 9 bases between. The CDR3 sequence is 12 residues long. Germline CDR1 is SQVTM and CDR2 is ANQGSEA. CDR3 DNA sequence: TGCAGCGTTGAAGGCGTTACCGATGAGCAGTTCTTC. This gives the protein CSVEGVTDEQFF.

The chain links TRBV5-1 to TRBJ2-1; D gene unclear. The CDR3 spans 12 residues. V dropped 4 bases and J dropped 6 bases, with 8 bases sitting between them. Looked up from germline, CDR1 is SGHRS and CDR2 is YFSETQ. CDR3 sequence (DNA): TGCGCCAGCAGCCTACACCGCAATGAGCAGTTCTTC. This translates into CASSLHRNEQFF.

The chain carries TRBV5-5 and TRBJ1-5, with a weak D call TRBD1 (6 bases). Germline V lookup: CDR1 SGHKS, CDR2 YYEKEE (reference sequence). CDR3 size: 15 residues. The V and J ends lost 4 bases and 2 bases respectively, with 13 bases between them. In DNA, the CDR3 is TGTGCCAGCAGCGGCCAGGGGTTCGGCAATCAGCCCCAGCATTTT. Protein product: CASSGQGFGNQPQHF.

The CDR3 loop reads CASSEGTSRSYEQYF. In DNA, the CDR3 is TGTGCCAGCAGTGAGGGGACGTCGCGCTCCTACGAGCAGTACTTC. V is TRBV2 and J is TRBJ2-7; D is possibly TRBD1 or TRBD2 (5 bases each). V shed 3 bases and J shed 0 bases, with 12 bases lying between them. Germline V lookup: CDR1 SNHLY, CDR2 FYNNEI. This CDR3 has 15 residues.

This sequence joins TRBV18 and TRBJ1-5; D remains ambiguous. The CDR3 sequence is 13 residues long. Germline V gene lookup returns CDR1 KGHSH and CDR2 LQKENI. Trimming left V 3 bases short and J 3 bases short, with 6 bases between. CDR3 nucleotide sequence: TGTGCCAGCTCACCTCACAACAATCAGCCCCAGCATTTT. This encodes CASSPHNNQPQHF. Based on the CDR3 plus reference TRBV18 and TRBJ1-5, the full variable domain is NAGVMQNPRHLVRRRGQEARLRCSPMKGHSHVYWYRQLPEEGLKFMVYLQKENIIDESGMPKERFSAEFPKEGPSILRIQQVVRGDSAAYFCASSPHNNQPQHFGDGTRLSIL.

This rearrangement joins TRBV15 to TRBJ1-4; 7 bases line up with TRBD1. Losses at the gene ends were 1 base for V and 1 base for J; bases not matched to a gene: 6. Germline CDR1 is LNHNV and CDR2 is YYDKDF (reference sequence). This CDR3 is 17 amino acids long. The CDR3 protein is CATSRVQGTLTNEKLFF. The DNA for the CDR3 is TGTGCCACCAGCAGAGTACAGGGGACTTTAACTAATGAAAAACTGTTTTTT. The full variable domain, its missing parts supplied by reference TRBV15 and TRBJ1-4, is DAMVIQNPRYQVTQFGKPVTLSCSQTLNHNVMYWYQQKSSQAPKLLFHYYDKDFNNEADTPDNFQSRRPNTSFCFLDIRSPGLGDTAMYLCATSRVQGTLTNEKLFFGSGTQLSVL.

The rearrangement uses TRBV2 and TRBJ1-5; 8 bases are shared with TRBD1. CDR3 size: 14 residues. CDR1 and CDR2 from the germline V gene are SNHLY and FYNNEI. V trimming: 6 bases; J trimming: 6 bases; junction bases outside the gene matches: 7. CDR3 coding DNA: TGTGCCAGCAGGACGACAGGGGAGGTTCAGCCCCAGCATTTT. The encoded protein is CASRTTGEVQPQHF. The variable domain in full, completed from reference TRBV2 and TRBJ1-5, reads EPEVTQTPSHQVTQMGQEVILRCVPISNHLYFYWYRQILGQKVEFLVSFYNNEISEKSEIFDDQFSVERPDGSNFTLKIRSTKLEDSAMYFCASRTTGEVQPQHFGDGTRLSIL.

V gene TRBV5-1 combines with J gene TRBJ2-7, with 7 bases that match TRBD1. Germline V CDR1 and CDR2: SGHRS, YFSETQ. Trimming cost V 2 bases and J 6 bases; bases outside gene matches: 2. The CDR3 contains 12 residues. CDR3 region: CASSLYRGEQYF. The CDR3 region has the DNA TGCGCCAGCAGCTTATACAGGGGCGAGCAGTACTTC.

The chain has TRBV25-1 and TRBJ1-2; D gene uncertain. The CDR3 length is 13 residues. Trimming stripped 5 bases from V and 0 bases from J, with 7 bases between. Germline values: CDR1 MGHDK, CDR2 SYGVNS. For the CDR3, the DNA is TGTGCCAGCAGTCTAGGTCCTAACTATGGCTACACCTTC. It encodes CASSLGPNYGYTF.

Only one count was recorded for this clone. The chain is built from TRBV2 and TRBJ1-2; 10 bases are shared with TRBD1. This CDR3 is 15 amino acids long. The germline V gene encodes CDR1 SNHLY and CDR2 FYNNEI. V gave up 8 bases and J gave up 4 bases; unmatched junction bases: 10. The CDR3 DNA follows: TGTGCCAGCCTTGACAGGGGGCGCGCGGGCTATGGCTACACCTTC. Its protein is CASLDRGRAGYGYTF.

The chain joins TRBV7-2 to TRBJ1-5; unclear D gene. The CDR3 runs to 14 residues. Between the trimmed V and J ends, which lost 5 bases and 5 bases, there was a span of 13 bases. CDR1 is SGHTA and CDR2 is FQGNSA in the germline V gene. The CDR3 loop is CASSPTAGDQPQHF. In nucleotides, the CDR3 is TGTGCCAGCAGCCCCACAGCCGGCGATCAGCCCCAGCATTTT.

This chain links TRBV28 with TRBJ1-1, with 7 bases identical to TRBD1. V shed 2 bases, J shed 8 bases, and the junction held 2 bases outside the gene matches. The CDR3 contains 12 residues. Per the germline V gene, CDR1 is MDHEN and CDR2 is SYDVKM. This CDR3 is CASSLMTGEAFF. CDR3 sequence (DNA): TGTGCCAGCAGTTTAATGACAGGGGAAGCTTTCTTT.

This sequence joins TRBV6-5 and TRBJ2-7, with D unresolved. Germline CDR1 and CDR2: MNHEY and SVGAGI. V was cut by 0 bases and J by 2 bases, with 11 bases left in between. The CDR3 has 15 residues. The CDR3 region is CASSYSFTHPYEQYF. The CDR3 nucleotides are TGTGCCAGCAGTTACTCGTTCACTCACCCCTACGAGCAGTACTTC.

This clone occurred once. The chain links TRBV10-2 to TRBJ1-5; D is undetermined. The germline V gene has CDR1 WSHSY and CDR2 SAAADI. The CDR3 consists of 15 residues. Deletions cut 6 bases from V and 3 bases from J, with 15 bases between. The CDR3 coding sequence is TGCGCCAGCAGGGAAACCGTGGTCCCCAATCAGCCCCAGCATTTT. Translation gives CASRETVVPNQPQHF.

The rearrangement uses TRBV6-5 and TRBJ1-1; D is undetermined. V lost 4 bases to trimming and J lost 1 base, with 7 bases between them. This CDR3 is 13 amino acids long. The germline V gene encodes CDR1 MNHEY and CDR2 SVGAGI. In DNA form, the CDR3 reads TGTGCCAGCAGTTTGGTCGAGAACACTGAAGCTTTCTTT. Its protein is CASSLVENTEAFF.

On this clone itself: A junction end diverges from the germline sequence, so it may reflect a read error. The chain carries TRBV18 and TRBJ2-5, with TRBD1 as a possible D gene (5 bases). The length of the CDR3 is 14 residues. Germline CDR1 reads KGHSH; CDR2 reads LQKENI. The CDR3 loop is CASSPQWGGETQYF. CDR3 DNA sequence: TGTGCCAGCTCGCCACAGTGGGGCGGAGAGACCCAGTACTTC.